The source of this TCR beta chain is a study of blood T cell repertoires in COVID-19. Study in general: Acute and convalescent COVID-19 samples came from the United States, Italy and Spain. PBMCs, B-cell-depleted T cells, or T cells were the source of the cDNA or gDNA that made up the material.

Under the authors' procedure: Amplified reference gene primers provided the basis for estimating nucleated cell counts. The method was immunoSEQ multiplex PCR; TCRdb's version includes in-frame clones alone and lacks a portion of them. The V and J calls and the clone size are those of that table, but D and trimming were determined from the DNA. The data show some 80,000 clones, around 90% seen once. V lost 5 bases and J 0 bases, leaving 13 bases between the germline ends. Germline loops: CDR1 SGHTA, CDR2 FQGNSA. The CDR3 extends over 15 amino acids. The chain combines TRBV7-2 with TRBJ1-2, with D possibly being TRBD1 (5 bases). Material: peripheral blood. The TCR originated in a woman in her 50s with active or convalescent COVID-19. CDR3 nucleotide sequence: TGTGCCAGCAGCCTAGTGACAGCTGCTAACTATGGCTACACCTTC. This gives the protein CASSLVTAANYGYTF.